These T cell receptor beta chains were read from a single sample in a study of shared T cell receptors in the human thymus. Assay: immunoSEQ multiplex PCR; the TCRdb copy retains only in-frame clones and omits some. The data show some 700,000 clones, roughly 90% seen once. These records were also assigned to another study, of human thymus T cells.

Sequencing used thymocytes. These receptors all come from a boy younger than two with a congenital heart defect. Both conserved end residues are part of each CDR3. A D gene is named only where the DNA matches it firmly. Size is omitted from some rows. Given values are once, few, many or a class for expanded clones.

TRBD1,TRBV18,-,TRBJ1-2,CASSPPRGQGDYGYTF,TGTGCCAGCTCACCACCTCGGGGACAGGGCGACTATGGCTACACCTTC
TRBD2,TRBV10-1,-,TRBJ2-1,CASSLSGTRRYNEQFF,TGCGCCAGCAGTCTCTCCGGGACTAGACGCTACAATGAGCAGTTCTTC
-,TRBV6-5,-,TRBJ2-7,CASSSGSPISYEQYF,TGTGCCAGCAGTTCGGGGAGCCCTATCTCCTACGAGCAGTACTTC
-,TRBV7-8,-,TRBJ2-2,CASSLGGQGSYTGELFF,TGTGCCAGCAGCTTAGGCGGTCAGGGGAGCTACACCGGGGAGCTGTTTTTT
-,TRBV5-1,-,TRBJ1-1,CASSLELKNWSTEAFF,TGCGCCAGCAGCTTGGAACTCAAGAACTGGTCGACTGAAGCTTTCTTT
TRBD2,TRBV25-1,once,TRBJ2-1,CASSEGPQRDSNEQFF,TGTGCCAGCAGTGAAGGCCCCCAGCGGGATAGCAATGAGCAGTTCTTC
TRBD1,TRBV6-4,-,TRBJ1-5,CASSDSVYLLGQGNQPQHF,TGTGCCAGCAGTGACTCGGTATATCTGTTGGGACAGGGAAATCAGCCCCAGCATTTT
-,TRBV25-1,-,TRBJ1-2,CASSDPEQGGQGGYTF,TGTGCCAGCAGTGATCCCGAACAGGGCGGGCAAGGTGGCTACACCTTC
TRBD1,TRBV6-5,-,TRBJ2-2,CASSSRTGDTGELFF,TGTGCCAGCAGTTCCCGGACAGGGGACACCGGGGAGCTGTTTTTT
TRBD1,TRBV4-3,-,TRBJ1-2,CASSQDWRGRVTYGYTF,TGCGCCAGCAGCCAAGATTGGAGGGGGCGCGTAACCTATGGCTACACCTTC
-,TRBV4-3,-,TRBJ1-4,CASSQDFTGVDEKLFF,TGCGCCAGCAGCCAAGATTTCACGGGGGTGGATGAAAAACTGTTTTTT
-,TRBV4-3,-,TRBJ2-7,CASSQVTGLMYEQYF,TGCGCCAGCAGCCAAGTTACGGGACTGATGTACGAGCAGTACTTC
TRBD2,TRBV30,-,TRBJ2-1,CAWSVPGTSLLTSYNEQFF,TGTGCCTGGAGTGTACCTGGGACTAGCCTCCTAACGTCCTACAATGAGCAGTTCTTC
TRBD2,TRBV12-5,-,TRBJ2-5,CASGSVRGGGPLETQYF,TGTGCTAGTGGTTCGGTCCGGGGGGGAGGGCCGTTAGAGACCCAGTACTTC
TRBD1,TRBV19,-,TRBJ1-2,CASSNRDRGRNYGYTF,TGTGCCAGTAGTAACCGGGACAGGGGGCGCAACTATGGCTACACCTTC
TRBD2,TRBV30,-,TRBJ2-3,CAWSVPHLAGVADTQYF,TGTGCCTGGAGTGTACCCCACCTAGCGGGAGTGGCAGATACGCAGTATTTT
-,TRBV6-6,-,TRBJ1-2,CASSYSAGTNYGYTF,TGTGCCAGCAGTTACTCGGCAGGAACTAACTATGGCTACACCTTC
TRBD2,TRBV19,-,TRBJ2-1,CASSSGGRREGGDNEQFF,TGTGCCAGTAGTTCAGGAGGGCGGCGGGAGGGTGGGGACAATGAGCAGTTCTTC
TRBD1,TRBV14,-,TRBJ1-1,CASSRQGANTEAFF,TGTGCCAGCAGCCGACAGGGGGCGAACACTGAAGCTTTCTTT
TRBD2,TRBV4-3,-,TRBJ2-7,CASSPTLAEVYEQYF,TGCGCCAGCAGCCCCACACTAGCGGAGGTCTACGAGCAGTACTTC
-,TRBV28,-,TRBJ2-5,CASSLRGYQETQYF,TGTGCCAGCAGTTTAAGGGGATACCAAGAGACCCAGTACTTC
-,TRBV6-6,-,TRBJ1-3,CASSYRAGEHGNTIYF,TGTGCCAGCAGTTACCGGGCGGGAGAGCATGGAAACACCATATATTTT
TRBD2,TRBV4-1,-,TRBJ2-2,CASSPGGNTGELFF,TGCGCCAGCAGCCCGGGAGGGAACACCGGGGAGCTGTTTTTT
-,TRBV18,-,TRBJ2-1,CASSPSADYHNEQFF,TGTGCCAGCTCACCATCCGCGGACTATCACAATGAGCAGTTCTTC
-,TRBV7-8,-,TRBJ1-5,CASSCYRDSNQPQHF,TGTGCCAGCAGCTGTTACAGGGATAGCAATCAGCCCCAGCATTTT